These 6 T cell receptor beta chains came from one sample sequenced in a study of CD8+ T cells in alopecia areata. Cells from pooled cutaneous lymph nodes were sorted by CD4, CD8alpha, NKG2D, NKG2ACE and other markers. The authors extracted RNA and reverse transcribed it into cDNA as the sequencing template. TCRdb's table, derived via immunoSEQ multiplex PCR, lists solely in-frame clones and lacks some. The sample has some 6,500 clones, none seen only once. Sequencing input: CD8+ T cells sorted from a lymph node. The receptors stem from a C3H/HeJ mouse with alopecia areata. Strain haplotype at MHC: H2-k.

This clone was recorded at least ten times. Gene labels here are mouse ones. The read halts 4 residues ahead of the CDR3 end, with the missing end drawn from the germline J gene. This chain uses TRBV5 with TRBJ2-1; weak D call: TRBD1 (5 bases). This CDR3 spans 14 amino acids. Trimming cost V 0 bases and J 2 bases, with 5 bases left between them. Germline CDR1 and CDR2: LGHNA and YNLKQL (reference sequence). Incomplete CDR3 DNA: TGTGCCAGCAGCCAAGACAGGGACTATGCT. Amino acid sequence: CASSQDRDYA. The entire CDR3 sequence reads CASSQDRDYAEQFF.

This clone was counted between two and nine times. Gene names denote mouse genes. The CDR3 extends 4 residues past the end of the read, so its final part is completed from the germline J gene. The V call is TRBV13-2, the J call TRBJ2-3; 7 bases agree with TRBD2. V lost 0 bases to trimming and J lost 3 bases; unmatched junction nucleotides: 4. Germline CDR1 reads NNHNN; CDR2 reads SYGAGS (reference sequence). The CDR3 is made up of 15 amino acids. CDR3 bases read: TGTGCCAGCGGTGATGCCTGGGGGAAAGCAGAA. It translates to CASGDAWGKAE. The CDR3 in full is CASGDAWGKAETLYF.

This clone has at least ten counts. Gene names follow the mouse nomenclature. CDR3 bases read: TGTGCCAGCAGCCAAGAGCTGGGTCCCTCCTAT. It yields the protein CASSQELGPSY. The CDR3 as a whole reads CASSQELGPSYEQYF. This sequence joins TRBV5 and TRBJ2-7, with D possibly matching TRBD2 (5 bases). The CDR3 end falls 4 residues outside the read, so it is completed with the germline J gene. The CDR3 spans 15 residues. Germline V gene data show CDR1 as LGHNA and CDR2 as YNLKQL (reference sequence). Trimming left V 0 bases short and J 0 bases short, with 9 bases between.

Of note for this clone: Gene names denote mouse genes. Incomplete CDR3 DNA: TGTGCCAGCGGTGACTGGGGGGAGAACCAAGAC. It encodes CASGDWGENQD. The entire CDR3 sequence reads CASGDWGENQDTQYF. This rearrangement joins TRBV13-2 to TRBJ2-5, with TRBD2 matching 8 bases. Read coverage stops 4 residues before the CDR3 terminus; the germline J gene supplies the remainder. Germline lookup yields CDR1 NNHNN and CDR2 SYGAGS (reference sequence). V was clipped by 2 bases and J by 0 bases; unmatched bases: 2. The CDR3 extends over 15 amino acids.

This clone has ten or more counts. Mouse gene names and germline throughout. Read coverage stops 4 residues before the CDR3 terminus; the germline J gene supplies the remainder. The J gene is TRBJ2-3, the V gene TRBV1; D might be TRBD2 (5 bases). The CDR3 runs 14 residues. CDR1 and CDR2 from the germline V gene are NSQYPW and LRSPGD (reference sequence). Partial CDR3 DNA: TGCACCTGCAGTGCAGATCTCCTGGGAGAA. Residues: CTCSADLLGE. The whole CDR3 protein reads CTCSADLLGETLYF.

This clone was picked up many times. The gene symbols are mouse symbols. The CDR3 DNA, read in part, is TGTGCCAGCAGGATGGACTGGGGCCCAAGGAGCTCCTAT. It codes for CASRMDWGPRSSY. The whole CDR3 is CASRMDWGPRSSYEQYF. The rearrangement uses TRBV13-3 and TRBJ2-7; 9 nucleotides align to TRBD2. The read terminates 4 residues ahead of where the CDR3 ends, so the germline J gene completes it. CDR1 and CDR2 from the germline V gene are NNHDY and SYVADS. The CDR3 spans 17 residues. After removal of 5 bases from V and 0 bases from J, the junction contained 12 bases not matched to a gene.